A selection of T cell receptor beta chains follows, all from one sample in a study of CD8+CD57+ T cells in acquired aplastic anemia. One entry per CDR3 protein results from TCRdb running MiXCR on the reads. This sample has a few hundred thousand distinct CDR3 sequences, with roughly 34% found just once. The source material was sorted CD4+, CD8+, or CD8+CD57+ T cells (not recorded which) from PBMCs. The receptor source for this set is a human donor with aplastic anemia. CDR3s include the opening cysteine and the closing phenylalanine or tryptophan. Fields, in order: J gene, D gene, clone size, V gene, CDR3 DNA, CDR3 protein. D genes are given only for firm matches. Only part of the rows carry a size: once, few, many, or a class if the clone is expanded.

TRBJ2-5 | TRBD2 | many | TRBV4-2 | TGTGCCAGCAGCCACCCTAGCGGGGGTGAGACCCAGTACTTC | CASSHPSGGETQYF
TRBJ2-7 | TRBD2 | many | TRBV19 | TGTGCCAGTAGCACTAGGAGCGGGGACCCCTACGAGCAGTACTTC | CASSTRSGDPYEQYF
TRBJ1-1 | . | . | TRBV19 | TGTGCCAGTAGTATTTCGGGGTTCACTGAAGCTTTCTTT | CASSISGFTEAFF
TRBJ2-7 | . | . | TRBV7-9 | TGTGCCAGCAGCGAGTCAGGGGATCTTACCTACGAGCAGTACTTC | CASSESGDLTYEQYF
TRBJ2-7 | . | many | TRBV6-5 | TGTGCCAGCACCGGGACATTCGAGCAGTACTTC | CASTGTFEQYF
TRBJ1-4 | TRBD1 | many | TRBV2 | TGTGCCAGCCTTCGACAGGGGGTGACTAATGAAAAACTGTTTTTT | CASLRQGVTNEKLFF
TRBJ2-3 | . | . | TRBV2 | TGTGCCAGCAGCCAAGTTATAACGGCCGCAGATACGCAGTATTTT | CASSQVITAADTQYF
TRBJ1-5 | TRBD1 | many | TRBV10-3 | TGTGCCATCAGCGTGGGACAGCATAGCAATCAGCCCCAGCATTTT | CAISVGQHSNQPQHF
TRBJ2-7 | TRBD1 | . | TRBV11-2 | TGTGCCAGCACCCCTAGTGGGGCAGGGGGTTCCTACGAGCAGTACTTC | CASTPSGAGGSYEQYF
TRBJ2-7 | . | . | TRBV20-1 | TGCAGTGCTCCTAGGACGCTGGGACTGGCCTCCTACGAGCAGTACTTC | CSAPRTLGLASYEQYF
TRBJ1-1 | . | . | TRBV19 | TGTGCCAGCAGTTTAAGGGCCGCCTCTGAAGCTTTCTTT | CASSLRAASEAFF
TRBJ2-7 | . | . | TRBV2 | TGTGCCAGCAGCCTGATAGGGCCATATAACTACGAGCAGTACTTC | CASSLIGPYNYEQYF
TRBJ2-1 | . | few | TRBV19 | TGTGCCAGTAGTGTGGGCAGGCAGTACAATGAGCAGTTCTTC | CASSVGRQYNEQFF
TRBJ1-1 | . | many | TRBV7-9 | TGTGCCAGCAGCTTAGTACAGAACACTGAAGCTTTCTTT | CASSLVQNTEAFF
TRBJ2-3 | . | . | TRBV5-5 | TGTGCCAGCAGCCCCCGGGGGATCACAGATACGCAGTATTTT | CASSPRGITDTQYF
TRBJ1-2 | . | . | TRBV10-1 | TGCGCCAGCAGTGACCGACCACCCCTACAGGGTACTACGAATACGCGTAGCTATCGCGGCTACACCTTC | CASSDRPPLQGTTNTRSYRGYTF
TRBJ1-1 | . | . | TRBV7-2 | TGTACCAGCAGCTTTTCGCCAGGGAGATTGGGGACTGAAGCTTTCTTT | CTSSFSPGRLGTEAFF
TRBJ1-5 | . | few | TRBV4-2 | TGTGCCAGCAGCCAAGACCCCGGGGTTCGGAATCAGCCCCAGCATTTT | CASSQDPGVRNQPQHF
TRBJ2-1 | TRBD2 | few | TRBV10-3 | TGTGCCATCGGCCGGGACCCTAGCGGGGGGGCCGTAAATGAGCAGTTCTTC | CAIGRDPSGGAVNEQFF
TRBJ1-2 | . | many | TRBV9 | TGTGCCAGCAGCGTCCTCTATGGGGGGGGCTACACCTTC | CASSVLYGGGYTF
TRBJ2-7 | . | many | TRBV2 | TGTGCCAGCAGTGAAGACAAGTCCTACGAGCAGTACTTC | CASSEDKSYEQYF
TRBJ1-1 | . | few | TRBV12-3/TRBV12-4 | TGTGCCAGCAAAGCGAGGGAATTCCTGAACACTGAAGCTTTCTTT | CASKAREFLNTEAFF
TRBJ1-3 | . | many | TRBV5-1 | TGCGCCAGCAGCCCGGACCCTGGAAACACCATATATTTT | CASSPDPGNTIYF
TRBJ1-3 | . | few | TRBV30 | TGTGCCTGGAGTGTAGGGACTTTAGGAAACACCATATATTTT | CAWSVGTLGNTIYF
TRBJ2-5 | . | . | TRBV19 | TGTGCCAGTAAGGGGGGGCATTATGAGACCCAGTACTTC | CASKGGHYETQYF
TRBJ1-1 | TRBD1 | few | TRBV20-1 | TGCAGTGCGCGGGAAGGGCGACAGGGATCCGAAGCTTTCTTT | CSAREGRQGSEAFF
TRBJ2-1 | TRBD1 | many | TRBV19 | TGTGCCAGTAGACCAGACAGGGGGCAGGGTGAGCAGTTCTTC | CASRPDRGQGEQFF
TRBJ2-2 | TRBD2 | . | TRBV28 | TGTGCCAGCAGTCAAGGACTAGCGGGAGGTCGGACCGGGGAGCTGTTTTTT | CASSQGLAGGRTGELFF
TRBJ1-3 | . | many | TRBV24-1 | TGTGCCACCAGTGATCCTGGAAACACCATATATTTT | CATSDPGNTIYF
TRBJ1-2 | . | many | TRBV12-3/TRBV12-4 | TGTGCCAGCAGCTTAAGTCTTGGTGGCTACACCTTC | CASSLSLGGYTF
TRBJ2-7 | . | few | TRBV6-6 | TGTGCCAGCAGTTACGTGGCAGGGATCGGCGAGCAGTACTTC | CASSYVAGIGEQYF
TRBJ1-5 | . | . | TRBV2 | TGTGCCAGCCGCCCCCCAGGGGATCGTCAGCCCCAGCATTTT | CASRPPGDRQPQHF
TRBJ1-2 | . | . | TRBV10-3 | TGTGCCATCAGTCCCCAATTAGACATCCGCAGTGCCCCGCGGGGCGGTCATGGCTACACCTTC | CAISPQLDIRSAPRGGHGYTF
TRBJ1-2 | . | many | TRBV19 | TGTGCCAGTAGTATAGAGGGCTATGGCTACACCTTC | CASSIEGYGYTF
TRBJ1-5 | . | many | TRBV5-5 | TGTGCCAGCAGCTTGGTGGCAGGGGATCAGCCCCAGCATTTT | CASSLVAGDQPQHF
TRBJ1-6 | TRBD1 | few | TRBV20-1 | TGCAGTGCTAGAGATCGATCTCCCCTATTAGGACAGGGCTTTAATTCACCCCTCCACTTT | CSARDRSPLLGQGFNSPLHF
TRBJ2-2 | TRBD2 | . | TRBV29-1 | TGCAGCGTCGCAATAGCGGGGCACGGTTGGGTCGGGGAGCTGTTTTTT | CSVAIAGHGWVGELFF
TRBJ2-1 | . | many | TRBV29-1 | TGCAGCGTCAGAGGGGTGGGCAATGAGCAGTTCTTC | CSVRGVGNEQFF
TRBJ1-5 | . | many | TRBV20-1 | TGCAGTGCTAGAGATGGGGGGTTACGGCCCCAGCATTTT | CSARDGGLRPQHF
TRBJ1-2 | . | many | TRBV7-2 | TGTGCCAGCAGAGGGGGGGACTCGCCGGGAGCTGGCTACACCTTC | CASRGGDSPGAGYTF
TRBJ1-4 | . | . | TRBV29-1 | TGCAGCGTGGGGGATGAGGGGAATAATGAAAAACTGTTTTTT | CSVGDEGNNEKLFF